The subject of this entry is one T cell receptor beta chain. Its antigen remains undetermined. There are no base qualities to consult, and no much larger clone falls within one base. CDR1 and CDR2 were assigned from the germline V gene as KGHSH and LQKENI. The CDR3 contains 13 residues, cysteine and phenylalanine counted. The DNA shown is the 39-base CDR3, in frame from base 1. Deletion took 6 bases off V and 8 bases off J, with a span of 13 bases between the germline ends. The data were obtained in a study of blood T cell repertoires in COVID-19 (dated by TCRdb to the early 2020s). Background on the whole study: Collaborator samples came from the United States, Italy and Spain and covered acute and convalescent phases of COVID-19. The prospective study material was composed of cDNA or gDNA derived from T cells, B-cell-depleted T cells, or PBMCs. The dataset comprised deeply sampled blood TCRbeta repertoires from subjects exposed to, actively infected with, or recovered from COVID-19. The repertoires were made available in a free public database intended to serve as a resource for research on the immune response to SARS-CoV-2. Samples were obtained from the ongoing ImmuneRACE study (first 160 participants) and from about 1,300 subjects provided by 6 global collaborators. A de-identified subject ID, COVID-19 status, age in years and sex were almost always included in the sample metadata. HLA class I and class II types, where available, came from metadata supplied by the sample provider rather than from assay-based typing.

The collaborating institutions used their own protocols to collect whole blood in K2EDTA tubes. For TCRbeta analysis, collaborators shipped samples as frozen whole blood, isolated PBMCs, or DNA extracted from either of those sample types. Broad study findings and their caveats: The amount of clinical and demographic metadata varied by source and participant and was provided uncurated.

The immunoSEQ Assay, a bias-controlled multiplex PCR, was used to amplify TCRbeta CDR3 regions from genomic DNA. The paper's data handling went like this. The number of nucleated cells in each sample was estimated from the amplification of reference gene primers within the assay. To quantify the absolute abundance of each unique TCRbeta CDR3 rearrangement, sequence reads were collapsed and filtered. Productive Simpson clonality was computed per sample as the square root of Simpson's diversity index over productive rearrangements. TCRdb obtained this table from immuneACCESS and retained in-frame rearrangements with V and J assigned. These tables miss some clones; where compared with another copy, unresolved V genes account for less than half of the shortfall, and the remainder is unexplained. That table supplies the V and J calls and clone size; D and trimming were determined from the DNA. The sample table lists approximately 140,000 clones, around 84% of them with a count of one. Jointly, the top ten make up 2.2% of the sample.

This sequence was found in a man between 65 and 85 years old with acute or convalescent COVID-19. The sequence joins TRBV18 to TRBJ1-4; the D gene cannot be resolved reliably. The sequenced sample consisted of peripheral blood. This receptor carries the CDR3 CASSPQPGEKLFF. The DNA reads TGTGCCAGCTCCCCTCAGCCGGGAGAAAAACTGTTTTTT. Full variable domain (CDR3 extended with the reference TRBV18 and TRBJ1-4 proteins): NAGVMQNPRHLVRRRGQEARLRCSPMKGHSHVYWYRQLPEEGLKFMVYLQKENIIDESGMPKERFSAEFPKEGPSILRIQQVVRGDSAAYFCASSPQPGEKLFFGSGTQLSVL.